The text below deals with one T cell receptor beta chain. This record comes from a study of monozygotic twins with inflammatory bowel disease. Germline V CDR1 and CDR2: MDHEN, SYDVKM. The CDR3 is made up of 14 amino acids. Donors gave 2 to 3 ml of blood apiece. Using the 5' RACE reads, TCRdb records one entry per CDR3 protein without DNA. The listing records around 450,000 distinct CDR3 sequences. Sequencing was carried out using blood. The J gene is TRBJ2-7, the V gene TRBV28; TCRdb gives TRBD1 as the D gene, but with no DNA this cannot be confirmed. The receptor's source is a human donor with ulcerative colitis or Crohn's disease, or a healthy co-twin of an affected twin (not recorded which). The CDR3 loop is CASRIQGDSHEQYF.